This T cell receptor beta chain is from a study of blood T cells in healthy people across ages. Study-level background: Template switching caught about one barcoded beta molecule for each two T cells. The study, taken as a whole, reports: Roughly linear declines in TCR beta diversity per million T cells occurred with age.

For the second PCR, which ran for roughly 7 to 11 cycles, a sample-barcoded 5' primer and a J-beta primer mix were used. Template switching added a 12-random-nucleotide identifier to every cDNA molecule. TCRdb re-called the 5' RACE reads through MiXCR, storing one row per CDR3 protein. The sample includes about 1.8 million distinct CDR3 sequences, around half of them seen just once. In the case of this clonotype: Its antigen is not identified.

Germline lookup yields CDR1 DFQATT and CDR2 SNEGSKA (reference sequence). This CDR3 is 15 amino acids long. Deletions cut 0 bases from V and 5 bases from J, with 15 bases between. The sequencing input was blood. J is TRBJ2-3 and V is TRBV20-1; D may be TRBD2 (5 bases). The TCR originated in a woman between 40 and 50 years old in good health. The CDR3 protein is CSARDRGIARDTQYF. CDR3 coding DNA: TGCAGTGCTAGAGATCGGGGTATCGCTCGAGATACGCAGTATTTT.